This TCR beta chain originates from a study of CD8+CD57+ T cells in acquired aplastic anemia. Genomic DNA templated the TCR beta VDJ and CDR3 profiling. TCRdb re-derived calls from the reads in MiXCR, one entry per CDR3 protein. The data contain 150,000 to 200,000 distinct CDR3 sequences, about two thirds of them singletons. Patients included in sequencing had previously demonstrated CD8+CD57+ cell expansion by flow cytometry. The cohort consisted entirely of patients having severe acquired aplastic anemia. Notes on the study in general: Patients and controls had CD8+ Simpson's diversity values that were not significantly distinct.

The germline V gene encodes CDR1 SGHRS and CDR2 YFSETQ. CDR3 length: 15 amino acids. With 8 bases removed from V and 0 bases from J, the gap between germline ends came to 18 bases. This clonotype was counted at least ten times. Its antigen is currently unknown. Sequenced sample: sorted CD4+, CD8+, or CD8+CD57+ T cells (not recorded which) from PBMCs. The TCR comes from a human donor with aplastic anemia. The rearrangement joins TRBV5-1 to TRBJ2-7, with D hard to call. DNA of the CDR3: TGCGCCAGTCGATTGGTGGGCTGGAGCTCCTACGAGCAGTACTTC. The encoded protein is CASRLVGWSSYEQYF.